This entry describes one T cell receptor (beta chain). Its antigen is not identified. The V and J ends lost 1 base and 0 bases respectively, with 10 bases between them. In germline, CDR1 is KGHSH, CDR2 LQKENI. The CDR3 runs to 16 residues. This sample was taken from a study of T cell responses to AZD1222 COVID-19 vaccine. The overall study: Pooled in the analysis were second doses at about 4 or about 12 weeks.

Whole-study findings and limits: Nearly half of spike-specific TCRs reportedly target unmutated variant regions. Clonal diversity was possibly underestimated, and the donors were mostly white British, with more females.

The method was immunoSEQ multiplex PCR; TCRdb's version includes in-frame clones alone and lacks a portion of them. The data hold roughly 150,000 clones, with under 95% observed a single time. This chain links TRBV18 with TRBJ1-3; no reliable D call. The specimen was peripheral blood, collected on day 0 of AZD1222 vaccination. The receptor's source is an adult in good health. The CDR3 loop is CASSPLERGSGNTIYF. The CDR3 region has the DNA TGTGCCAGCTCACCACTGGAAAGAGGCTCTGGAAACACCATATATTTT.